Presented here are 11 T cell receptor beta chains from one specimen sequenced in a study of CD8 T cells in ankylosing spondylitis (dated by TCRdb to 2015 to 2018). Libraries were built with 5' RACE. The sample was run on an Illumina HiSeq 2500. TCRdb reworked the public reads: Q25 trimming with fastp, MiXCR clone assembly, productive beta chains retained. Duplicate CDR3 protein sequences are folded into a single record with the most common DNA and genes. The sample includes hundreds of thousands of distinct CDR3 sequences, with around 8% observed a single time. Around 4.9% of the sample goes to the ten largest clones. The specimen sequenced was blood, either unsorted or a sorted T cell fraction (not recorded which). The receptors were gathered from a female donor with ankylosing spondylitis or in good health (not recorded which).

This clonotype was counted many times. The genes are TRBV5-1 and TRBJ2-1, with D tentatively TRBD1 (6 bases). Per germline, CDR1 SGHRS and CDR2 YFSETQ. Trimming removed 1 base at V and 6 bases at J, with 20 bases between. CDR3 length: 17 residues. CDR3 sequence reads: CASSLSGRGILGNEQFF. In nucleotides, the CDR3 is TGCGCCAGCAGCTTGTCCGGCAGGGGTATCCTTGGCAATGAGCAGTTCTTC. The variable domain in full, completed from reference TRBV5-1 and TRBJ2-1, reads KAGVTQTPRYLIKTRGQQVTLSCSPISGHRSVSWYQQTPGQGLQFLFEYFSETQRNKGNFPGRFSGRQFSNSRSEMNVSTLELGDSALYLCASSLSGRGILGNEQFFGPGTRLTVL.

In this sample, this clonotype turned up a few times. The chain's CDR3 is CASSLSAGAYNEQFF. Here the CDR3 DNA reads TGTGCCAGCAGCCTCTCGGCGGGGGCGTACAATGAGCAGTTCTTC. This chain joins TRBV7-2 and TRBJ2-1, with D perhaps TRBD2 (7 bases). V was clipped by 5 bases and J by 4 bases, with 15 bases between them. CDR1 is SGHTA, CDR2 FQGNSA, per germline. The CDR3 extends over 15 amino acids.

This clonotype was seen many times. This rearrangement joins TRBV20-1 to TRBJ2-5, with 13 bases matching TRBD2. V was clipped by 0 bases and J by 5 bases; unmatched bases: 6. The CDR3 has 16 residues. Germline lookup yields CDR1 DFQATT and CDR2 SNEGSKA (reference sequence). Here the CDR3 reads CSARDPLAGGVETQYF. CDR3 DNA sequence: TGCAGTGCTAGAGATCCACTAGCGGGAGGGGTGGAGACCCAGTACTTC.

This chain connects TRBV20-1 to TRBJ2-3; D ambiguous. CDR3 length equals 12 residues. The germline gives CDR1 DFQATT, CDR2 SNEGSKA (reference sequence). V shed 4 bases and J shed 7 bases, with 12 bases lying between them. The CDR3 here is CSAIGGGYTQYF. The CDR3 DNA is TGCAGTGCTATAGGCGGTGGATATACGCAGTATTTT.

This clonotype was counted many times. Written as DNA, the CDR3 is TGTGCCAGCAGCTTAGAAGAGAACACACCTACCTACTTC. It encodes CASSLEENTPTYF. This chain links TRBV7-6 with TRBJ2-5; D remains unclear. The CDR3 loop spans 13 amino acids. Germline CDR1 and CDR2: SGHVS and FNYEAQ. The V and J ends lost 1 base and 14 bases respectively, with 17 bases between them.

This clonotype has at least ten counts. J is TRBJ2-7 and V is TRBV5-1; 13 nucleotides align to TRBD2. Germline CDR1 SGHRS, CDR2 YFSETQ. This CDR3 has 16 amino acids. The junction had 5 bases not matched to a gene; V was cut back by 3 bases and J by 2 bases. The CDR3, as DNA: TGCGCCAGCAGCTGGACTAGCGGGAGTCGCGCCTACGAGCAGTACTTC. Translating it yields CASSWTSGSRAYEQYF. The full variable domain, with the rest looked up from reference TRBV5-1 and TRBJ2-7, is KAGVTQTPRYLIKTRGQQVTLSCSPISGHRSVSWYQQTPGQGLQFLFEYFSETQRNKGNFPGRFSGRQFSNSRSEMNVSTLELGDSALYLCASSWTSGSRAYEQYFGPGTRLTVT.

This clonotype was picked up many times. V gene TRBV10-3 combines with J gene TRBJ2-1; 7 nucleotides match TRBD1. The CDR3 length is 15 residues. V shed 2 bases and J 7 bases; nucleotides not matched to a gene: 8. Germline V CDR1 and CDR2: ENHRY, SYGVKD. The CDR3: CAISEPQGFRNEQFF. The CDR3 coding sequence is TGTGCCATCAGTGAGCCACAGGGGTTCAGGAATGAGCAGTTCTTC.

V gene TRBV2 combines with J gene TRBJ2-7; D is uncertain. The CDR3 has 12 amino acids. The germline gives CDR1 SNHLY, CDR2 FYNNEI. V was pared by 6 bases and J by 1 base, with 7 bases between. CDR3 coding DNA: TGTGCCAGCAGGGACGTTTCCTACGAGCAGTACTTC. This encodes CASRDVSYEQYF.

This clonotype was seen repeatedly, ten times or more. This rearrangement joins TRBV29-1 to TRBJ1-1; possible D gene TRBD1, 6 bases. V lost 6 bases, J lost 3 bases, and 17 bases lay in between. The CDR3 contains 14 residues. The V gene's germline CDR1 is SQVTM and CDR2 ANQGSEA. The CDR3 DNA sequence: TGCAGCGTGAGGGGGAGGGCTGGTGACACTGAAGCTTTCTTT. Translation gives CSVRGRAGDTEAFF.

This clonotype was recorded many times. This sequence joins TRBV25-1 and TRBJ1-2; 8 bases match TRBD1. V was clipped by 4 bases and J by 8 bases; unmatched bases: 6. This CDR3 region has 13 residues. The germline gives CDR1 MGHDK, CDR2 SYGVNS. CDR3 coding DNA: TGTGCCAGCAGTGCCCCAGGGGGCGCGGGCTACACCTTC. Translated: CASSAPGGAGYTF.

This clonotype showed up many times. V gene TRBV5-1 combines with J gene TRBJ2-3; 8 bases align to TRBD2. The CDR3 sequence is 16 residues long. Looked up from germline, CDR1 is SGHRS and CDR2 is YFSETQ. V trimming: 4 bases; J trimming: 1 base; junction bases outside the gene matches: 8. The CDR3 DNA reads as TGCGCCAGCAGCCTGGAGGGAGCGGGGGGCACAGATACGCAGTATTTT. It translates to CASSLEGAGGTDTQYF. Full variable domain (outside the CDR3, taken from reference TRBV5-1 and TRBJ2-3): KAGVTQTPRYLIKTRGQQVTLSCSPISGHRSVSWYQQTPGQGLQFLFEYFSETQRNKGNFPGRFSGRQFSNSRSEMNVSTLELGDSALYLCASSLEGAGGTDTQYFGPGTRLTVL.